At least ten counts were recorded for the clone carrying this T cell receptor beta chain. As yet, its antigen is unknown. cDNA molecules carried unique molecular identifiers, and template switching added a universal primer site. Each CDR3 protein is one row after TCRdb ran MiXCR on the 5' RACE reads. The table includes 200,000 to 250,000 distinct CDR3 sequences, over 5% detected once. These data are taken from a study of identical twins. General observations from the study: Compared with unrelated sharing, twin-shared out-of-frame alpha sequences had more low-probability sequences. A lower insertion count was a feature of abundant cord blood beta clonotypes, with no such feature in memory repertoires.

Germline CDR1 reads SEHNR; CDR2 reads FQNEAQ (reference sequence). Trimming removed 4 bases from V and 2 bases from J; junction bases left unmatched: 1. This CDR3 is built from 14 residues. The data also belong to a second study, concerning T cells expressing NK-cell markers. That paper states: Where a handful of donors were concerned, these clonotypes also led the CD3+CD56-NKG2C+ fraction.

V and J are TRBV7-9 and TRBJ1-5, with TRBD1 identical over 8 bases. This TCR derives from a woman between 18 and 29 years old in good health. The sample was CD8+ T cells sorted from blood. The CDR3 sequence is CASSSTGGNQPQHF. DNA of the CDR3: TGTGCCAGCAGCTCGACAGGGGGCAATCAGCCCCAGCATTTT.